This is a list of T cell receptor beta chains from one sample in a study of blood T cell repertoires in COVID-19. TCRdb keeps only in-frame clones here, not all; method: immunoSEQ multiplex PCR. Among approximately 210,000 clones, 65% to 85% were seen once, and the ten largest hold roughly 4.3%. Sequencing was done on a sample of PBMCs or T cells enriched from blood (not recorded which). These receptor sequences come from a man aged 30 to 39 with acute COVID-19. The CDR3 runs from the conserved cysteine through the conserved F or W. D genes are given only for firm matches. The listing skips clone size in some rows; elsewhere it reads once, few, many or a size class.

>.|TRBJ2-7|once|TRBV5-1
CASSPYETHSSYEQYF
TGCGCCAGCAGCCCTTATGAGACACACAGTTCCTACGAGCAGTACTTC
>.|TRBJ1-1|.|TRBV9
CASSPTGNTEAFF
TGTGCCAGCAGCCCGACAGGGAACACTGAAGCTTTCTTT
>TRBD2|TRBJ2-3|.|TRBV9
CASSVGRGSADTQYF
TGTGCCAGCAGCGTAGGGCGGGGGAGCGCAGATACGCAGTATTTT
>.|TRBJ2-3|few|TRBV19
CASSSPPPADTQYF
TGTGCCAGTAGTTCGCCGCCCCCGGCAGATACGCAGTATTTT
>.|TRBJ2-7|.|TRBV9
CASSGGTPTYEQYF
TGTGCCAGCAGCGGGGGGACACCCACCTACGAGCAGTACTTC
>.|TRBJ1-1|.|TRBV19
CASSRGALYTEAFF
TGTGCCAGTAGTCGCGGGGCCCTGTATACTGAAGCTTTCTTT
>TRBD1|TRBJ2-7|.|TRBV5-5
CASSDGTVAYEQYF
TGTGCCAGCAGCGACGGGACAGTGGCCTACGAGCAGTACTTC
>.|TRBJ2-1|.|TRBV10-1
CASSDVSGRVNEQFF
TGCGCCAGCAGTGATGTGTCGGGCAGGGTAAATGAGCAGTTCTTC
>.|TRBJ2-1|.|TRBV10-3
CAISGQGGNEQFF
TGTGCCATCAGTGGGCAGGGTGGCAATGAGCAGTTCTTC
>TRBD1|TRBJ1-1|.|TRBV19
CASSISGGFTEAFF
TGTGCCAGTAGTATCTCAGGGGGCTTCACTGAAGCTTTCTTT
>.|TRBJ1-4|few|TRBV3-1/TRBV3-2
CASSDPGGPNEKLFF
TGTGCCAGCAGCGACCCCGGGGGGCCCAATGAAAAACTGTTTTTT
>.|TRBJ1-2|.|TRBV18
CASSPPLGSRANYGYTF
TGTGCCAGCTCACCACCGCTCGGATCTAGAGCTAACTATGGCTACACCTTC
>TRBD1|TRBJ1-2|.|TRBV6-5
CASRMGQPNYGYTF
TGTGCCAGCAGGATGGGACAGCCTAACTATGGCTACACCTTC
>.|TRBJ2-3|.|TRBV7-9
CASRPGGGVADTQYF
TGTGCCAGCAGACCAGGCGGGGGCGTCGCAGATACGCAGTATTTT
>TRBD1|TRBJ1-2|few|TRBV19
CASSGTANYGYTF
TGTGCCAGTAGCGGGACAGCTAACTATGGCTACACCTTC
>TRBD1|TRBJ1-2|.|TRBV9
CASSFGQGQYGYTF
TGTGCCAGCAGCTTCGGACAGGGTCAATATGGCTACACCTTC
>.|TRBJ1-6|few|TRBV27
CASSLFGSSPLHF
TGTGCCAGCAGTTTATTCGGGAGCTCACCCCTCCACTTT
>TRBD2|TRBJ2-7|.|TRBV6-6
CASSSSGHQGLAATYEQYF
TGTGCCAGCAGCTCGAGTGGTCATCAGGGACTAGCTGCAACCTACGAGCAGTACTTC
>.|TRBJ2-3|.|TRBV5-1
CASSLLGQSTDTQYF
TGCGCCAGCAGCTTGTTAGGACAGAGCACAGATACGCAGTATTTT
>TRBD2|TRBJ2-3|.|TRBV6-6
CASSYQGLASDTQYF
TGTGCCAGCAGTTACCAAGGACTAGCGTCAGATACGCAGTATTTT
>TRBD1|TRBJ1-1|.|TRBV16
CASSPRGKWVGAFF
TGTGCCAGCAGCCCCAGGGGGAAGTGGGTCGGCGCTTTCTTT
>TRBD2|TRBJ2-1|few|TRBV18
CASSRHLAGGLMSSYNEQFF
TGTGCCAGCTCCCGGCATCTAGCGGGGGGGCTGATGAGCTCCTACAATGAGCAGTTCTTC
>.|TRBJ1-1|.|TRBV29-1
CSVAVQGNTEAFF
TGCAGCGTTGCCGTCCAGGGAAACACTGAAGCTTTCTTT
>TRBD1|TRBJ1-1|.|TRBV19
CASGKTKQGAGTEAFF
TGTGCCAGTGGAAAAACCAAACAGGGGGCTGGGACTGAAGCTTTCTTT
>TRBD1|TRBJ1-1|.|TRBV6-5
CASSYFEGQGRPEAFF
TGTGCCAGCAGTTACTTCGAAGGACAGGGGAGGCCTGAAGCTTTCTTT
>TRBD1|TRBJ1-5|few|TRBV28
CASSQRTGGGYQPQHF
TGTGCCAGCAGCCAAAGGACAGGGGGAGGGTATCAGCCCCAGCATTTT
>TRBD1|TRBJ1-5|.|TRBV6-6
CASSPQQGAISNQPQHF
TGTGCCAGCAGTCCTCAACAGGGGGCGATAAGCAATCAGCCCCAGCATTTT
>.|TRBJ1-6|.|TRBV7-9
CASSLDSGGSPLHF
TGTGCCAGCAGCTTAGATAGCGGGGGTTCACCCCTCCACTTT
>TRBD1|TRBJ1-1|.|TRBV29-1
CSVLDRSNTEAFF
TGCAGCGTTCTGGACAGGAGTAACACTGAAGCTTTCTTT
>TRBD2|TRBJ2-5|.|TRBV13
CASSLGRGGAGETQYF
TGTGCCAGCAGCTTAGGCCGCGGGGGGGCCGGAGAGACCCAGTACTTC
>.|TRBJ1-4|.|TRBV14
CASSQVRGANEKLFF
TGTGCCAGCAGCCAAGTACGGGGGGCTAATGAAAAACTGTTTTTT
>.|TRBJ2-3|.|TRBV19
CASSIEAGSTDTQYF
TGTGCCAGTAGTATAGAGGCGGGGAGCACAGATACGCAGTATTTT
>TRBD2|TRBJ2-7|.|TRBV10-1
CASSESSGGAYEQYF
TGCGCCAGCAGTGAGTCAAGCGGGGGGGCCTACGAGCAGTACTTC
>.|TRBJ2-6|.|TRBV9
CASSVDFPVSGANVLTF
TGTGCCAGCAGCGTAGATTTCCCAGTCTCTGGGGCCAACGTCCTGACTTTC
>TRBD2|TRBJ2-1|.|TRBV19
CASSGTSGGHNEQFF
TGTGCCAGTAGCGGGACTAGCGGGGGGCACAATGAGCAGTTCTTC
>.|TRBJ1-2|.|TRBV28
CASSSLLQRYGYTF
TGTGCCAGCAGTTCATTGCTGCAGCGATATGGCTACACCTTC
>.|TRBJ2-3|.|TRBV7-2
CASSFLGLATDTQYF
TGTGCCAGCAGCTTCTTGGGCTTGGCGACAGATACGCAGTATTTT
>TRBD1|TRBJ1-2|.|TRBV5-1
CASSPGQSSYGYTF
TGCGCCAGCAGCCCGGGACAGAGCAGTTATGGCTACACCTTC
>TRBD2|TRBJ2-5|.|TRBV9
CASSPGLAGVETQYF
TGTGCCAGCAGCCCCGGACTAGCGGGGGTGGAGACCCAGTACTTC
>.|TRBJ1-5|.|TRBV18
CASSLAGQSNSNQPQHF
TGTGCCAGCTCACTAGCAGGACAGTCCAATAGCAATCAGCCCCAGCATTTT
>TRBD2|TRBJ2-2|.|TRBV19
CASSLLAGGLTGELFF
TGTGCCAGTAGTCTCCTGGCGGGGGGGCTCACCGGGGAGCTGTTTTTT
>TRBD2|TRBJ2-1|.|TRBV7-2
CASSSRAAGGEQFF
TGTGCCAGCAGCTCCCGGGCAGCGGGGGGGGAGCAGTTCTTC
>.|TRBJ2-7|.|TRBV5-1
CASSLESHQSYEQYF
TGCGCCAGCAGCTTGGAATCCCACCAGTCCTACGAGCAGTACTTC
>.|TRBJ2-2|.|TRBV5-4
CASSPLQGTGELFF
TGTGCCAGCAGCCCCTTACAGGGAACCGGGGAGCTGTTTTTT